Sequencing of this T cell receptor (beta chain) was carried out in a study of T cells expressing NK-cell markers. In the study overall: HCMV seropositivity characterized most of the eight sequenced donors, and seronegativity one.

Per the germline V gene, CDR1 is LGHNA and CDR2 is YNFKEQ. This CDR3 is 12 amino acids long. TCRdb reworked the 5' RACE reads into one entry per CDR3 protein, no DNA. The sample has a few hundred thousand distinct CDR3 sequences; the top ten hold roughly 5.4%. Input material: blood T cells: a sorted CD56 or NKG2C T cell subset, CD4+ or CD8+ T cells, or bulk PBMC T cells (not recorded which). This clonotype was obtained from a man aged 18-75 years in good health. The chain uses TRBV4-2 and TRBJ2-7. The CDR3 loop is CASSLGPSEQYF.